These 30 T cell receptor beta chains originate from one sample sequenced in a study of blood T cell repertoires in COVID-19. Assay: immunoSEQ multiplex PCR; the TCRdb copy retains only in-frame clones and omits some. The table has roughly 230,000 clones, approximately 80% seen once. The sample consisted of peripheral blood. The receptors derive from a man aged 35 to 55 with acute or convalescent COVID-19.

There are a few counts of this clone. The rearrangement joins TRBV5-6 to TRBJ2-2; no clear D. CDR1 is SGHDT and CDR2 is YYEEEE in the germline V gene. Trimming took off 1 base at V and 2 bases at J, with 12 bases between the two ends. The CDR3 sequence is 16 residues long. DNA for the CDR3: TGTGCCAGCAGCTTGTATATCGAGCAAAACACCGGGGAGCTGTTTTTT. Translated: CASSLYIEQNTGELFF.

The chain couples TRBV4-3 to TRBJ1-1; 7 nucleotides line up with TRBD1. This CDR3 has 17 residues. CDR1 is LGHNA and CDR2 is YSLEER in the germline V gene. Losses at the gene ends were 0 bases for V and 0 bases for J; bases not matched to a gene: 7. CDR3 sequence: CASSQDLGTDLNTEAFF. The CDR3 DNA follows: TGCGCCAGCAGCCAAGATCTAGGGACAGATTTGAACACTGAAGCTTTCTTT.

The table lists this clone with many counts. The V gene is TRBV6-5, the J gene TRBJ1-1, with D unclear. CDR3 length: 15 residues. Trimming cost V 4 bases and J 6 bases, with 18 bases left between them. Germline CDR1 reads MNHEY; CDR2 reads SVGAGI. The CDR3 reads CASSLQWRWAAEAFF. CDR3 nucleotides: TGTGCCAGCAGTTTACAATGGCGTTGGGCAGCTGAAGCTTTCTTT.

V and J are TRBV5-5 and TRBJ1-1; TRBD1 agrees at 12 bases. CDR1 and CDR2 from the germline V gene are SGHKS and YYEKEE (reference sequence). This CDR3 is 14 amino acids long. The trim removed 3 bases at V and 7 bases at J, leaving 4 bases unmatched. In nucleotides, the CDR3 is TGTGCCAGCAGCTGGGGACAGGGGGCTATTGAAGCTTTCTTT. Translating it yields CASSWGQGAIEAFF.

The chain employs TRBV5-1 and TRBJ2-3; 12 bases line up with TRBD2. The CDR3 is 15 residues long. Germline assignment: CDR1 SGHRS and CDR2 YFSETQ. With V trimmed by 4 bases and J by 3 bases, 3 bases remained unmatched. The CDR3 here is CASSPGLAGTDTQYF. The CDR3 bases are TGCGCCAGCAGCCCAGGACTAGCGGGAACAGATACGCAGTATTTT.

The chain uses TRBV6-5 and TRBJ1-2; D is uncertain. The CDR3 extends over 12 amino acids. CDR1 is MNHEY, CDR2 SVGAGI, per germline. The V end was cut by 0 bases, the J end by 9 bases, with 8 bases between. This CDR3 reads CASSYSTDSYTF. The CDR3 nucleotides are TGTGCCAGCAGTTACTCAACAGATAGCTACACCTTC.

The count of this clone is one. The J gene is TRBJ1-3, the V gene TRBV16; D is uncertain. Trimming cost V 6 bases and J 1 base, with 10 bases left between them. CDR3 length equals 14 residues. The germline V gene has CDR1 KGHSY and CDR2 FQNENV. CDR3 nucleotides: TGTGCCAGCAGTCCAACAGAATCTGGAAACACCATATATTTT. Translated: CASSPTESGNTIYF.

The rearrangement links TRBV19 to TRBJ1-2, with 9 nucleotides matching TRBD1. Germline CDR1 LNHDA, CDR2 SQIVND (reference sequence). V trimming: 5 bases; J trimming: 3 bases; junction bases outside the gene matches: 10. This CDR3 contains 16 residues. CDR3 in DNA: TGTGCCAGTAGTGTTAGCCGGGACAGGGTCCACTATGGCTACACCTTC. Translated, it gives CASSVSRDRVHYGYTF.

The rearrangement links TRBV5-1 to TRBJ1-1, with 7 bases matching TRBD1. The trim removed 6 bases at V and 0 bases at J, leaving 2 bases unmatched. Germline CDR1 SGHRS, CDR2 YFSETQ. This CDR3 has 13 amino acids. CDR3 protein: CASTDRVNTEAFF. The CDR3 DNA reads as TGCGCCAGCACCGACAGGGTGAACACTGAAGCTTTCTTT. The full variable domain, rest sourced from reference TRBV5-1 and TRBJ1-1, is KAGVTQTPRYLIKTRGQQVTLSCSPISGHRSVSWYQQTPGQGLQFLFEYFSETQRNKGNFPGRFSGRQFSNSRSEMNVSTLELGDSALYLCASTDRVNTEAFFGQGTRLTVV.

This chain links TRBV27 with TRBJ2-7, with D perhaps matching TRBD2 (5 bases). CDR1 is MNHEY and CDR2 is SMNVEV in the germline V gene (reference sequence). CDR3 length equals 13 residues. The V and J ends lost 4 bases and 4 bases respectively, with 11 bases between them. CDR3 coding DNA: TGTGCCAGCAGTTCTCTAGCTGCATACGAGCAGTACTTC. This codes for CASSSLAAYEQYF.

The chain is built from TRBV6-5 and TRBJ1-6; 7 nucleotides match TRBD1. Losses at the gene ends were 0 bases for V and 8 bases for J; bases not matched to a gene: 7. The CDR3 contains 16 residues. Germline values: CDR1 MNHEY, CDR2 SVGAGI. Written as DNA, the CDR3 is TGTGCCAGCAGTTACTCGATGACAGGGTGGGATTCACCCCTCCACTTT. It is translated as CASSYSMTGWDSPLHF.

The rearrangement links TRBV27 to TRBJ2-6; a weak D match, TRBD2 (6 bases). This CDR3 has 15 amino acids. The V gene lost 5 bases and the J gene lost 3 bases, with 11 bases spanning the gap. CDR1 is MNHEY, CDR2 SMNVEV, per germline (reference sequence). In DNA form, the CDR3 reads TGTGCCAGCAGTCCGGGACTGAGTGGGGCCAACGTCCTGACTTTC. Its translation is CASSPGLSGANVLTF.

This chain uses TRBV25-1 with TRBJ1-2; the D gene is possibly TRBD1 (5 bases). The V gene lost 5 bases and the J gene lost 9 bases, with 13 bases spanning the gap. CDR3 size: 12 residues. Germline CDR1 reads MGHDK; CDR2 reads SYGVNS. The CDR3: CASSHDSASYTF. CDR3 DNA: TGTGCCAGCAGTCACGACAGCGCGAGCTACACCTTC.

The count of this clone is one. V and J are TRBV21-1 and TRBJ1-2. TRBV21-1 is termed a pseudogene. The CDR3 is 14 amino acids. CDR3 residues: CASSKEFPGDGYTF. CDR3 DNA sequence: TGTGCCAGCAGCAAGGAATTTCCGGGAGACGGCTACACCTTC.

V and J are TRBV15 and TRBJ1-4; D call uncertain. With 6 bases removed from V and 10 bases from J, the gap between germline ends came to 12 bases. Germline V gene data show CDR1 as LNHNV and CDR2 as YYDKDF (reference sequence). This CDR3 comprises 12 residues. Here the CDR3 DNA reads TGTGCCACCAGGGAAGAGGGAGGAAAACTGTTTTTT. Its protein is CATREEGGKLFF.

The chain joins TRBV7-9 to TRBJ2-7; the match to TRBD2 covers 14 bases. With 3 bases clipped from V and 4 bases from J, the junction kept 2 bases outside the gene matches. The germline V gene encodes CDR1 SEHNR and CDR2 FQNEAQ (reference sequence). The CDR3 sequence is 15 residues long. The CDR3 here is CASSFRLAGGYEQYF. In nucleotides, the CDR3 is TGTGCCAGCAGCTTCAGACTAGCGGGAGGGTACGAGCAGTACTTC. Filled out from reference TRBV7-9 and TRBJ2-7, the complete variable domain reads DTGVSQNPRHKITKRGQNVTFRCDPISEHNRLYWYRQTLGQGPEFLTYFQNEAQLEKSRLLSDRFSAERPKGSFSTLEIQRTEQGDSAMYLCASSFRLAGGYEQYFGPGTRLTVT.

This chain connects TRBV19 to TRBJ1-5, with 9 positions matching TRBD1. CDR1 LNHDA and CDR2 SQIVND come from the germline V gene (reference sequence). There are 17 residues in the CDR3. The V and J ends lost 4 bases and 4 bases, in that order; junction bases with no gene match: 11. In DNA, the CDR3 is TGTGCCAGTAGTACTTTTTCTGGACAGGGGTCGAATCAGCCCCAGCATTTT. Amino acid sequence: CASSTFSGQGSNQPQHF.

The CDR3 DNA reads TGCAGTGCTAGTGGACAGTCTAACACTGAAGCTTTCTTT. This codes for CSASGQSNTEAFF. The chain has TRBV20-1 and TRBJ1-1; the D gene is possibly TRBD1 (6 bases). V shed 3 bases and J shed 2 bases, with 10 bases lying between them. This CDR3 has 13 residues. CDR1 DFQATT and CDR2 SNEGSKA come from the germline V gene (reference sequence).

The chain joins TRBV29-1 to TRBJ1-1; 9 bases align to TRBD1. V dropped 7 bases and J dropped 0; count of bases not matched to a gene: 3. The CDR3 is 13 residues long. Germline loops: CDR1 SQVTM, CDR2 ANQGSEA. In DNA, the CDR3 is TGCAGCGCCGGGGACAGGGTGAACACTGAAGCTTTCTTT. Translation: CSAGDRVNTEAFF. Looking up the rest from reference TRBV29-1 and TRBJ1-1 gives the full variable domain: SAVISQKPSRDICQRGTSLTIQCQVDSQVTMMFWYRQQPGQSLTLIATANQGSEATYESGFVIDKFPISRPNLTFSTLTVSNMSPEDSSIYLCSAGDRVNTEAFFGQGTRLTVV.

This chain uses TRBV29-1 with TRBJ2-1; 7 bases map to TRBD2. This CDR3 comprises 14 residues. V lost 2 bases and J lost 3; bases outside the gene matches: 4. Per germline, CDR1 SQVTM and CDR2 ANQGSEA. The CDR3 protein is CSVEYGTNYNEQFF. DNA for the CDR3: TGCAGCGTTGAATACGGGACTAACTACAATGAGCAGTTCTTC.

V is TRBV9 and J is TRBJ1-4; D ambiguous. The CDR3 covers 15 residues. Per germline, CDR1 SGDLS and CDR2 YYNGEE. V was clipped by 5 bases and J by 2 bases, with 13 bases between them. The CDR3 DNA is TGTGCCAGCAGTACTCTGGGGAGGACTAATGAAAAACTGTTTTTT. Its protein is CASSTLGRTNEKLFF.

The genes are TRBV3-1 (or the pseudogene TRBV3-2) and TRBJ2-3; 8 bases match TRBD2. This CDR3 is built from 17 residues. Germline V gene data show CDR1 as LGHDT and CDR2 as YNNKEL (reference sequence). V lost 3 bases to trimming and J lost 0 bases; unmatched junction nucleotides: 8. This CDR3 reads CASSHRAGGRSTDTQYF. CDR3 nucleotides: TGTGCCAGCAGCCATCGCGCCGGCGGGAGGAGCACAGATACGCAGTATTTT.

The chain has TRBV30 and TRBJ1-1; no reliable D call. Per the germline V gene, CDR1 is GTSNPN and CDR2 is SVGIG (reference sequence). V was cut by 2 bases and J by 1 base, with 5 bases left in between. The CDR3 length is 12 residues. The CDR3 here is CAWSNGNTEAFF. CDR3 DNA: TGTGCCTGGAGTAACGGGAACACTGAAGCTTTCTTT.

This clone was picked up a small number of times. Other DNA sequences in the same sample also yield this CDR3. V and J are TRBV10-3 and TRBJ1-2, with 7 positions matching TRBD1. J was trimmed by 3 bases and V by 10 bases; bases with no gene match: 5. The length of the CDR3 is 12 residues. Germline CDR1 reads ENHRY; CDR2 reads SYGVKD. Here the CDR3 reads CATRQGDYGYTF. The DNA of the CDR3 is TGTGCCACCAGACAGGGTGACTATGGCTACACCTTC.

V and J are TRBV11-2 and TRBJ1-1; D uncertain. V dropped 4 bases and J dropped 4 bases, with 10 bases sitting between them. The CDR3 is 13 amino acids. Per germline, CDR1 SGHAT and CDR2 FQNNGV. CDR3 region: CASSSGSLTEAFF. CDR3 nucleotide sequence: TGTGCCAGCAGCTCCGGGTCGCTCACTGAAGCTTTCTTT.

This chain uses TRBV24-1 with TRBJ2-3; tentatively, D is TRBD2 (6 bases). The CDR3 extends over 16 amino acids. With 9 bases removed from V and 3 bases from J, the gap between germline ends came to 21 bases. The V gene's germline CDR1 is KGHDR and CDR2 SFDVKD. The CDR3 loop is CATGGLRGSATDTQYF. The DNA of the CDR3 is TGTGCCACCGGGGGGTTACGAGGGAGTGCGACAGATACGCAGTATTTT.

This clone showed up just a few times. The chain has TRBV19 and TRBJ1-5, with TRBD1 as a possible D gene (6 bases). The ends were cut back, 8 bases at V and 7 bases at J, with 15 bases in the middle. The CDR3 spans 13 residues. CDR1 LNHDA and CDR2 SQIVND come from the germline V gene (reference sequence). CDR3 DNA: TGTGCCAGTCAAGACAGGTTGGAGCAGCCCCAGCATTTT. Amino acids: CASQDRLEQPQHF.

The chain combines TRBV5-4 with TRBJ1-1; a weak D match, TRBD1 (5 bases). The V end was cut by 4 bases, the J end by 5 bases, with 12 bases between. The CDR3 length is 13 residues. The germline V gene encodes CDR1 SGHNT and CDR2 YYREEE (reference sequence). CDR3 bases: TGTGCCAGCAGCCGGGGAGGGGAAACTGAAGCTTTCTTT. Its translation: CASSRGGETEAFF.

The genes are TRBV4-3 and TRBJ2-1; the D gene is possibly TRBD2 (5 bases). The V end lost 0 bases, the J end lost 5 bases, and 8 bases lay between the germline ends. The V gene's germline CDR1 is LGHNA and CDR2 YSLEER. The CDR3 contains 14 residues. CDR3 bases: TGCGCCAGCAGCCAAGATAGAGGGAACAATGAGCAGTTCTTC. It specifies CASSQDRGNNEQFF.

The rearrangement joins TRBV4-1 to TRBJ2-1, with TRBD1 matching 7 bases. CDR3 length: 17 amino acids. Losses at the gene ends were 0 bases for V and 4 bases for J; bases not matched to a gene: 9. Per the germline V gene, CDR1 is MGHRA and CDR2 is YSYEKL. CDR3 DNA sequence: TGCGCCAGCAGCCAAGATCCTGCGTCAGGGGGATACAATGAGCAGTTCTTC. Translation gives CASSQDPASGGYNEQFF.